Sequencing of this T cell receptor (beta chain) was carried out in a study of shared clonotypes between healthy human individuals. Replicate PCRs from sorted subsets contained roughly 200 ng DNA, which is roughly 30,000 T cell genomes. Generated by immunoSEQ multiplex PCR, the TCRdb table keeps only in-frame clones and is missing some. The data hold around 700,000 clones, with around four fifths observed a single time. The CDR3 length is 12 residues. V was pared by 4 bases and J by 8 bases, with 8 bases between. The germline CDR1 and CDR2 sequences are MNHNY and SVGAGI (reference sequence). Material: memory CD4+ T cells sorted from blood. Stated subset: CD45RA-negative fraction. The chain has TRBV6-6 and TRBJ2-2; the D is unclear. The receptor was isolated from a woman aged 25-40 years in good health. In nucleotides, the CDR3 is TGTGCCAGCAGTTCTAATGAGGGGGAGCTGTTTTTT. It specifies CASSSNEGELFF.